Shown below are 28 T cell receptor beta chains from a single sample sequenced in a study of tissue T cells after allogeneic stem cell transplantation. The protocol was immunoSEQ multiplex PCR, while the TCRdb copy is restricted to in-frame clones and leaves out a portion. The sample comprises 8,000 or so clones, less than 45% of which are singletons, and about 2.3% rests with the top ten. The time point here: mouse harvest day 7 after allogeneic transplant. Tail vein injection delivered 10^7 T-cell-depleted bone marrow cells and 10^6 splenic CD5+ T cells. What was sequenced was skin. The receptor set was obtained from a female BALB/c mouse given C57BL/6 T cells with graft-versus-host disease after an allogeneic hematopoietic cell transplant.

Concerning this clone itself: Gene names and germline refer to mouse. The CDR3 end lies 1 residue beyond the end of the read and is filled in from the germline J gene. The V call is TRBV26, the J call TRBJ1-2; TRBD1 matches at 8 bases. The CDR3 has 13 amino acids. J lost 2 bases, V lost 4 bases, and 0 bases had no gene match. Germline CDR1 and CDR2: KGHPV and FQNQEV (reference sequence). The CDR3 reads CASSRQGNSDYTF. The part of the CDR3 DNA that was read is TGTGCCAGCAGTCGACAGGGGAACTCCGACTACACC.

To note about this clone: Genes and germline come from the mouse. The missing CDR3 end, 1 residue past where the read stops, is filled in from the germline J gene. The chain joins TRBV26 to TRBJ2-4, with 9 bases identical to TRBD1. Germline CDR1 KGHPV, CDR2 FQNQEV (reference sequence). After removal of 3 bases from V and 1 base from J, the junction contained 2 bases not matched to a gene. CDR3 length equals 15 residues. CDR3 in amino acids: CASSLTGGGQNTLYF. The sequenced part of the CDR3 DNA is TGTGCCAGCAGTCTCACAGGGGGCGGTCAAAACACCTTGTAC. The variable domain in full, completed from reference TRBV26 and TRBJ2-4, reads NSKVIQTPRYLVKGQGQKAKMRCIPEKGHPVVFWYQQNKNNEFKFLINFQNQEVLQQIDMTEKRFSAECPSNSPCSLEIQSSEAGDSALYLCASSLTGGGQNTLYFGAGTRLSVL.

Turning to this clone: Mouse gene names and germline throughout. The CDR3 end falls 1 residue outside the read, so it is completed with the germline J gene. The V gene is TRBV13-1, the J gene TRBJ2-5; D not resolved. Germline V gene sequence: CDR1 NSHNY, CDR2 SYGAGN. V was trimmed by 0 bases and J by 0 bases, leaving 5 bases between them. The CDR3 totals 14 residues. The CDR3 DNA, read in part, is TGTGCCAGCAGTGATGCGGGTAACCAAGACACCCAGTAC. It encodes CASSDAGNQDTQY. Given in full, the CDR3 is CASSDAGNQDTQYF.

This clone was counted a few times. Gene and germline names: mouse. With the read ending 1 residue before the CDR3 end, the germline J gene is used to fill in that end. This rearrangement joins TRBV19 to TRBJ1-3; TRBD1 might be the D (6 bases). With 5 bases removed from V and 2 bases from J, the gap between germline ends came to 8 bases. This CDR3 is 13 amino acids long. The germline gives CDR1 FNHDT, CDR2 SITEND (reference sequence). CDR3 DNA (partial): TGTGCCAGCAGAGGGGGGACTGGAAATACGCTCTAT. Protein product: CASRGGTGNTLY. The complete CDR3 reads CASRGGTGNTLYF. The full variable domain, in which reference TRBV19 and TRBJ1-3 provide the parts outside the CDR3, is GGIITQTPKFLIGQEGQKLTLKCQQNFNHDTMYWYRQDSGKGLRLIYYSITENDLQKGDLSEGYDASREKKSSFSLTVTSAQKNEMAVFLCASRGGTGNTLYFGEGSRLIVV.

As for this clone: Gene names and germline refer to mouse. The read gets to within 1 residue of the CDR3 end, and the germline J gene fills in the rest. This chain connects TRBV26 to TRBJ2-4; 9 positions match TRBD1. V dropped 6 bases and J dropped 5; count of bases not matched to a gene: 3. The CDR3 is 13 amino acids. The germline V gene encodes CDR1 KGHPV and CDR2 FQNQEV (reference sequence). The sequenced CDR3 bases are TGTGCCAGCAGCGGACAGGGGAGAAACACCTTGTAC. This encodes CASSGQGRNTLY. The full CDR3 protein is CASSGQGRNTLYF.

This clone was counted between two and nine times. Gene names are the mouse ones. The read ends 1 residue early relative to the CDR3; the germline J gene fills the gap. The gene calls are TRBV13-1 and TRBJ2-4; 7 bases match TRBD2. This CDR3 comprises 15 residues. The germline CDR1 and CDR2 sequences are NSHNY and SYGAGN. V lost 3 bases to trimming and J lost 0 bases; unmatched junction nucleotides: 4. The CDR3 bases that were read are TGTGCCAGCAGTGTTGGGGGGACTAGTCAAAACACCTTGTAC. Its translation is CASSVGGTSQNTLY. The entire CDR3 reads CASSVGGTSQNTLYF.

Notes on this clone: Germline and genes: mouse. The observed sequence ends 1 residue before the CDR3 terminus, with the missing tail filled in from the germline J gene. The V call is TRBV4, the J call TRBJ2-4, with 10 bases that match TRBD2. CDR3 size: 14 residues. Germline CDR1 is LGHDT and CDR2 is YNNKQL (reference sequence). V was clipped by 5 bases and J by 3 bases; unmatched bases: 2. The CDR3 loop is CASSNWGGQNTLYF. The covered CDR3 bases are TGTGCCAGCAGCAACTGGGGGGGGCAAAACACCTTGTAC.

The sample holds a few counts of this clone. The gene names given are mouse names. The CDR3 extends 1 residue past the end of the read, so its final part is completed from the germline J gene. This chain uses TRBV13-2 with TRBJ2-4, with D perhaps assigned TRBD1 or TRBD2 (5 bases each). Between the trimmed V and J ends, which lost 1 base and 0 bases, there was a span of 9 bases. This CDR3 is built from 15 residues. Germline-derived CDR1 and CDR2 are NNHNN and SYGAGS (reference sequence). The CDR3 is CASGDRGASQNTLYF. The covered CDR3 bases are TGTGCCAGCGGTGATCGTGGGGCTAGTCAAAACACCTTGTAC.

Of note for this clone: Here the gene names and germline are mouse. The read ends 1 residue early relative to the CDR3; the germline J gene fills the gap. The chain has TRBV2 and TRBJ1-3; no reliable D call. V lost 1 base and J 2 bases, leaving 3 bases between the germline ends. Looked up from germline, CDR1 is LGHNA and CDR2 is YSYQKL. The CDR3 has 13 residues. CDR3 residues: CASSQAPGNTLYF. CDR3 bases read: TGTGCCAGCAGCCAAGCGCCTGGAAATACGCTCTAT.

A remark on this clone: The gene names here belong to mouse. The sequence runs out 1 residue before the end of the CDR3; the remainder is reconstructed from the germline J gene. The rearrangement joins TRBV26 to TRBJ2-5, with 10 bases fitting TRBD1. The CDR3 is 14 residues long. The trim removed 5 bases at V and 5 bases at J, leaving 4 bases unmatched. Looked up from germline, CDR1 is KGHPV and CDR2 is FQNQEV (reference sequence). CDR3 protein: CASSVGQGLDTQYF. The DNA read from the CDR3 is TGTGCCAGCAGTGTGGGACAGGGGTTAGACACCCAGTAC.

A note on this clone: Mouse gene names and germline throughout. The read ends 1 residue before the CDR3 terminus; that terminus is restored from the germline J gene. The chain uses TRBV16 and TRBJ2-7, with D unresolved. From germline, CDR1 is SGHSA and CDR2 FRNQAP. The CDR3 is 13 amino acids. V was cut by 3 bases and J by 0 bases, with 6 bases left in between. The CDR3 bases that were read are TGTGCAAGCAGCTTCCAGGACTCCTATGAACAGTAC. Protein sequence: CASSFQDSYEQY. The complete CDR3 protein is CASSFQDSYEQYF.

Worth noting for this clone: These gene names are mouse names. The covered CDR3 bases are TGTGCCAGCAGCCGACAGGGGGCAGACACCCAGTAC. It translates to CASSRQGADTQY. In full, the CDR3 reads CASSRQGADTQYF. V and J are TRBV4 and TRBJ2-5; 10 positions match TRBD1. The CDR3 end falls 1 residue outside the read, so it is completed with the germline J gene. This CDR3 has 13 residues. The germline V gene encodes CDR1 LGHDT and CDR2 YNNKQL (reference sequence). With 5 bases clipped from V and 5 bases from J, the junction kept 1 base outside the gene matches.

A few counts support this clone. Here the gene names and germline are mouse. The read stops 1 residue short of the end of the CDR3; the missing end is completed from the germline J gene. V usage is TRBV26 and J usage is TRBJ1-3; D may be TRBD1 (5 bases). The CDR3 contains 15 residues. Germline lookup yields CDR1 KGHPV and CDR2 FQNQEV (reference sequence). Trimming removed 3 bases at V and 0 bases at J, with 9 bases between. The CDR3 DNA, read in part, is TGTGCCAGCAGTCTTGGCAGGGATTCTGGAAATACGCTCTAT. Translating it yields CASSLGRDSGNTLY. From start to end, the CDR3 is CASSLGRDSGNTLYF.

This clone has just a few counts. Germline and genes here are mouse. The read ends 1 residue before the CDR3 terminus; that terminus is restored from the germline J gene. V gene TRBV13-3 combines with J gene TRBJ2-7; a weak D match, TRBD2 (7 bases). The CDR3 sequence is 13 residues long. Germline V gene sequence: CDR1 NNHDY, CDR2 SYVADS. V was cut by 2 bases and J by 5 bases, with 11 bases left in between. CDR3 sequence: CASSEGGADEQYF. CDR3 DNA, as far as it was read: TGTGCCAGCAGTGAGGGGGGCGCTGATGAACAGTAC.

This clone is medium-sized by share. Gene names are the mouse ones. The CDR3 end lies 1 residue beyond the end of the read and is filled in from the germline J gene. The chain carries TRBV15 and TRBJ2-7; the D gene could be TRBD1 or TRBD2 (5 bases each). CDR3 length: 13 residues. V lost 5 bases, J lost 3 bases, and 11 bases lay in between. From germline, CDR1 is SGHND and CDR2 FRSKSL. CDR3 DNA, as far as it was read: TGTGCCAGCAGTCTCGGGACGGACTATGAACAGTAC. Encoded protein: CASSLGTDYEQY. The CDR3, in full, reads CASSLGTDYEQYF.

A word on this clone: The germline and genes are mouse ones. With the read ending 1 residue before the CDR3 end, the germline J gene is used to fill in that end. The V gene is TRBV3, the J gene TRBJ1-5, with D uncertain. Looked up from germline, CDR1 is SNHLY and CDR2 is FYNGKV (reference sequence). The CDR3 spans 15 residues. V lost 3 bases to trimming and J lost 0 bases, with 9 bases between them. Partial CDR3 DNA: TGTGCCAGCAGCTTTGGGATCTATAACAACCAGGCTCCGCTT. It specifies CASSFGIYNNQAPL. The whole CDR3 reads CASSFGIYNNQAPLF.

A note on this clone: The gene symbols are mouse symbols. The missing CDR3 end, 1 residue past where the read stops, is filled in from the germline J gene. The chain couples TRBV31 to TRBJ2-5; maybe TRBD1 (6 bases). Trimming took 0 bases from V and 2 from J, leaving 9 bases between them. Per the germline V gene, CDR1 is GKSSPN and CDR2 is SITVG. This CDR3 spans 14 amino acids. The CDR3 bases that were read are TGTGCCTGGAGTCTAAGGGGGAGCCAAGACACCCAGTAC. Translated, it gives CAWSLRGSQDTQY. The full CDR3 reads CAWSLRGSQDTQYF.

For this clone: Germline and genes: mouse. Coverage ceases 1 residue before the CDR3 finishes, and the germline J gene fills in the end. This sequence joins TRBV23 and TRBJ2-4; the DNA was not compared with TRBD1, the D call given in the table. CDR3 length equals 13 residues. In germline, CDR1 is KGHTA, CDR2 FQNQQP. The covered CDR3 bases are TGCTCCAGCAGTCAATCTGACAGAAACACCTTGTAC. Protein sequence: CSSSQSDRNTLY. The full CDR3 is CSSSQSDRNTLYF.

A few counts support this clone. Any gene name here is a mouse gene name. The CDR3 goes on 1 residue after the read ends, and that part is filled in from the germline J gene. The V gene is TRBV5, the J gene TRBJ1-1; 7 bases map to TRBD1. V was pared by 0 bases and J by 4 bases, with 5 bases of the junction left unmatched. Germline-derived CDR1 and CDR2 are LGHNA and YNLKQL (reference sequence). The CDR3 sequence is 15 residues long. Partial CDR3 DNA: TGTGCCAGCAGCCAAGAATGGACAGGCCCCACAGAAGTCTTC. Protein product: CASSQEWTGPTEVF. The complete CDR3 reads CASSQEWTGPTEVFF.

Note on this clone: Genes and germline come from the mouse. The CDR3 end falls 1 residue outside the read, so it is completed with the germline J gene. This chain links TRBV3 with TRBJ2-7, with 9 bases fitting TRBD2. Germline assignment: CDR1 SNHLY and CDR2 FYNGKV (reference sequence). The CDR3 loop spans 13 amino acids. J was trimmed by 4 bases and V by 5 bases; bases with no gene match: 3. The CDR3 DNA, read in part, is TGTGCCAGCAGCCCACTGGGGGGATATGAACAGTAC. This translates into CASSPLGGYEQY. The complete CDR3 protein is CASSPLGGYEQYF.

This clone was counted only a few times. Genes here carry mouse names. The DNA read from the CDR3 is TGTGCCAGCAGGCGGGACAGTAACGAAAGATTATTT. It translates to CASRRDSNERLF. The whole CDR3 is CASRRDSNERLFF. The chain uses TRBV26 and TRBJ1-4; TRBD1 aligns across 7 bases. The read terminates 1 residue before the CDR3 end, so the remaining end is supplied by the germline J gene. Looked up from germline, CDR1 is KGHPV and CDR2 is FQNQEV (reference sequence). V shed 6 bases, J shed 5 bases, and the junction held 3 bases outside the gene matches. CDR3 size: 13 residues. The whole variable domain, remainder taken from reference TRBV26 and TRBJ1-4, is NSKVIQTPRYLVKGQGQKAKMRCIPEKGHPVVFWYQQNKNNEFKFLINFQNQEVLQQIDMTEKRFSAECPSNSPCSLEIQSSEAGDSALYLCASRRDSNERLFFGHGTKLSVL.

Regarding this clone: All gene names here are mouse names. From the germline J gene comes the end of the CDR3, since the read stops 1 residue before it. The chain recombines TRBV12-1 with TRBJ2-7; D is possibly TRBD2 (6 bases). Germline V lookup: CDR1 SGHSN, CDR2 HYEKVE. The CDR3 runs to 14 residues. Trimming cost V 0 bases and J 3 bases, with 11 bases left between them. CDR3 bases read: TGTGCCAGCTCTCTCTTTGCTGGGGACTATGAACAGTAC. Translated, it gives CASSLFAGDYEQY. The entire CDR3 reads CASSLFAGDYEQYF. Based on the CDR3 plus reference TRBV12-1 and TRBJ2-7, the full variable domain is DSGVVQSPRHIIKEKGGRSVLTCIPISGHSNVVWYQQTLGKELKFLIQHYEKVERDKGFLPSRFSVQQFDDYHSEMNMSALELEDSAMYFCASSLFAGDYEQYFGPGTRLTVL.

The table lists this clone with a few counts. The gene symbols are mouse symbols. The read gets to within 1 residue of the CDR3 end, and the germline J gene fills in the rest. The chain is built from TRBV5 and TRBJ2-4; 10 nucleotides line up with TRBD2. Trimming at V came to 0 bases and at J to 0 bases, leaving 3 bases not matched to a gene. This CDR3 has 17 amino acids. CDR1 is LGHNA and CDR2 is YNLKQL in the germline V gene (reference sequence). The CDR3 DNA, read in part, is TGTGCCAGCAGCCAAGACTGGGGGGGCCCTAGTCAAAACACCTTGTAC. Its protein is CASSQDWGGPSQNTLY. The full-length CDR3 reads as CASSQDWGGPSQNTLYF.

As to this clone: Gene names and germline match the mouse. The read ends 1 residue early relative to the CDR3; the germline J gene fills the gap. The J gene is TRBJ2-2, the V gene TRBV16; 8 bases are shared with TRBD1. This CDR3 is built from 15 residues. Germline V gene data show CDR1 as SGHSA and CDR2 as FRNQAP. The junction had 5 bases not matched to a gene; V was cut back by 6 bases and J by 2 bases. CDR3 protein: CASSPQGANTGQLYF. The sequenced CDR3 bases are TGTGCAAGCAGTCCTCAGGGGGCGAACACCGGGCAGCTCTAC.

In the case of this clone: Any gene name here is a mouse gene name. Partial CDR3 DNA: TGTGCCAGCAGTTTAACTGGGGGATATGAACAGTAC. Protein: CASSLTGGYEQY. In full, the CDR3 is CASSLTGGYEQYF. J is TRBJ2-7 and V is TRBV15; 8 positions agree with TRBD2. The CDR3 extends 1 residue past the end of the read, so its final part is completed from the germline J gene. Germline loops: CDR1 SGHND, CDR2 FRSKSL. The CDR3 covers 13 residues. The V and J ends lost 2 bases and 4 bases, in that order; junction bases with no gene match: 1.

Comments on this clone: Gene labels here are mouse ones. The sequence runs out 1 residue before the end of the CDR3; the remainder is reconstructed from the germline J gene. The V gene is TRBV15, the J gene TRBJ1-3, with TRBD1 matching over 7 bases. V lost 6 bases and J lost 2; bases outside the gene matches: 4. This CDR3 is built from 14 residues. CDR1 and CDR2 from the germline V gene are SGHND and FRSKSL. The CDR3 region is CASSPQGTGNTLYF. The sequenced part of the CDR3 DNA is TGTGCCAGCAGCCCACAGGGGACTGGAAATACGCTCTAT.

Points on this clone: Mouse germline and gene names are used. The sequence runs out 1 residue before the end of the CDR3; the remainder is reconstructed from the germline J gene. V is TRBV13-1 and J is TRBJ2-3, with TRBD2 identical over 7 bases. There are 15 residues in the CDR3. CDR1 and CDR2 (germline): NSHNY, SYGAGN. Trimming took 5 bases from V and 0 from J; bases not matched to a gene: 6. CDR3 in amino acids: CASSIGGSSAETLYF. CDR3 DNA (partial): TGTGCCAGCAGCATTGGGGGGTCTAGTGCAGAAACGCTGTAT.

To note about this clone: Germline and genes here are mouse. The read is 1 residue too short to cover the CDR3 end, so that end is filled in from the germline J gene. The rearrangement links TRBV14 to TRBJ1-1; 7 bases are a match to TRBD1. The CDR3 is 14 residues long. Looked up from germline, CDR1 is SGHDT and CDR2 is FRDEAV. V was pared by 5 bases and J by 0 bases, with 4 bases of the junction left unmatched. CDR3 amino acids: CASSPRGSNTEVFF. The sequenced CDR3 bases are TGTGCCAGCAGCCCCAGGGGGTCAAACACAGAAGTCTTC.